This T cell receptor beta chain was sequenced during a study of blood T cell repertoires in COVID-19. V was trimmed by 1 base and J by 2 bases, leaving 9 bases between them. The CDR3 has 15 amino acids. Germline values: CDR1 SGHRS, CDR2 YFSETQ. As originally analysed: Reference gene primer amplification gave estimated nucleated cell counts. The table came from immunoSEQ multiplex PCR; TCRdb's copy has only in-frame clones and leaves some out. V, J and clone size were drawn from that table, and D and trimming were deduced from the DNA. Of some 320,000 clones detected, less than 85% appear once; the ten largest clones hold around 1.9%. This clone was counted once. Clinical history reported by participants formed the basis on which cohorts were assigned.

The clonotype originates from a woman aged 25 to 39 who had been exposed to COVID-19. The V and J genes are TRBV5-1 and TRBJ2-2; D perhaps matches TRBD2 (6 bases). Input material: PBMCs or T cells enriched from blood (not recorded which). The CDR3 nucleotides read TGCGCCAGCAGCTTGCGCGGGGTAAACACCGGGGAGCTGTTTTTT. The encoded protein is CASSLRGVNTGELFF.